The source of this T cell receptor beta chain is a study of T cell responses to AZD1222 COVID-19 vaccine. Sequencing was performed with immunoSEQ multiplex PCR; in TCRdb, only in-frame clones are kept and a portion is missing. The profile shows around 100,000 clones, around 94% of them singletons. The junction had 3 bases not matched to a gene; V was cut back by 2 bases and J by 1 base. This CDR3 comprises 15 residues. CDR1 is SGHTS, CDR2 YDEGEE, per germline. The receptor comes from an adult in good health. V is TRBV5-8 and J is TRBJ2-7; 10 nucleotides align to TRBD2. The sample in question was peripheral blood, obtained on day 0 of AZD1222 vaccination. CDR3 nucleotides: TGTGCCAGCAGCTTAATAGCGGGAGGATCCTACGAGCAGTACTTC. Translating gives CASSLIAGGSYEQYF.